Following are 8 T cell receptor beta chains from one sample sequenced in a study of T cell responses to AZD1222 COVID-19 vaccine. TCRdb's copy holds only in-frame clones and misses some; the assay was immunoSEQ multiplex PCR. The sample records about 170,000 clones, over 90% being singletons. Here the sequenced sample was peripheral blood, taken on day 0 of AZD1222 vaccination. The origin of the receptors is an adult in good health.

Relative to its sample, this clone is medium-sized. The rearrangement links TRBV28 to TRBJ2-1, with 9 bases fitting TRBD2. Germline V gives CDR1 MDHEN, CDR2 SYDVKM. The V segment lost 6 bases and the J segment 8 bases; nucleotides outside the gene matches: 8. This CDR3 is 14 amino acids long. Here the CDR3 reads CASSPGTSIDEQFF. The CDR3 region has the DNA TGTGCCAGCAGCCCGGGGACTAGCATCGATGAGCAGTTCTTC.

This clone was seen just once. In nucleotides, the CDR3 is TGTGCCAGTCGACAGGGTGGTAACACTGAAGCTTTCTTT. As protein: CASRQGGNTEAFF. The chain joins TRBV9 to TRBJ1-1; 7 positions agree with TRBD1. With V trimmed by 8 bases and J by 2 bases, 6 bases remained unmatched. The CDR3 is 13 residues long. The germline V gene has CDR1 SGDLS and CDR2 YYNGEE.

The rearrangement uses TRBV5-1 and TRBJ2-4; D gene uncertain. This CDR3 has 11 amino acids. Germline V gene sequence: CDR1 SGHRS, CDR2 YFSETQ. The ends were cut back, 0 bases at V and 13 bases at J, with 8 bases in the middle. The CDR3 protein is CASSLEGIQYF. For the CDR3, the DNA is TGCGCCAGCAGCTTGGAGGGAATACAGTACTTC.

The gene calls are TRBV9 and TRBJ2-1, with 11 positions matching TRBD2. Germline V gene data show CDR1 as SGDLS and CDR2 as YYNGEE. The CDR3 is 18 amino acids. J was trimmed by 4 bases and V by 0 bases; bases with no gene match: 9. The CDR3 DNA is TGTGCCAGCAGCGTAGCTGCGTCTAGCGGGAGGTTTTACAATGAGCAGTTCTTC. Translated, it gives CASSVAASSGRFYNEQFF.

The chain employs TRBV27 and TRBJ2-7; D may be TRBD2 (5 bases). Germline assignment: CDR1 MNHEY and CDR2 SMNVEV (reference sequence). The CDR3 runs to 14 residues. Trimming shortened V by 8 bases and J by 0 bases, and 14 bases separated the two germline ends. DNA of the CDR3: TGTGCCAGCCGAGGGAGTTTCAGCTCCTACGAGCAGTACTTC. Translated, it gives CASRGSFSSYEQYF.

The chain employs TRBV6-6 and TRBJ1-4; maybe TRBD1 (5 bases). With 0 bases removed from V and 8 bases from J, the gap between germline ends came to 16 bases. Germline CDR1 MNHNY, CDR2 SVGAGI (reference sequence). The CDR3 runs 16 residues. This CDR3 reads CASSYSIVQAGEKLFF. The CDR3 nucleotides are TGTGCCAGCAGTTACTCGATTGTACAGGCAGGGGAAAAACTGTTTTTT.

V and J are TRBV13 and TRBJ1-1, with a possible D match to TRBD1 (5 bases). The germline gives CDR1 PRHDT, CDR2 FYEKMQ (reference sequence). The CDR3 is 12 residues long. Trimming removed 2 bases from V and 7 bases from J, with 8 bases in between. DNA of the CDR3: TGTGCCAGCAGCTTACGGGGCTTTGAAGCTTTCTTT. Its translation: CASSLRGFEAFF. Supplemented by reference TRBV13 and TRBJ1-1, the full variable domain reads AAGVIQSPRHLIKEKRETATLKCYPIPRHDTVYWYQQGPGQDPQFLISFYEKMQSDKGSIPDRFSAQQFSDYHSELNMSSLELGDSALYFCASSLRGFEAFFGQGTRLTVV.

V usage is TRBV7-6 and J usage is TRBJ2-5, with 13 bases lining up with TRBD2. The CDR3 contains 15 residues. The ends lost 5 bases at V and 3 bases at J; junction bases unmatched: 3. Germline V gene data show CDR1 as SGHVS and CDR2 as FNYEAQ. Here the CDR3 DNA reads TGTGCCAGCAGCCTCGGGACTAGCGGGAAAGAGACCCAGTACTTC. This encodes CASSLGTSGKETQYF.